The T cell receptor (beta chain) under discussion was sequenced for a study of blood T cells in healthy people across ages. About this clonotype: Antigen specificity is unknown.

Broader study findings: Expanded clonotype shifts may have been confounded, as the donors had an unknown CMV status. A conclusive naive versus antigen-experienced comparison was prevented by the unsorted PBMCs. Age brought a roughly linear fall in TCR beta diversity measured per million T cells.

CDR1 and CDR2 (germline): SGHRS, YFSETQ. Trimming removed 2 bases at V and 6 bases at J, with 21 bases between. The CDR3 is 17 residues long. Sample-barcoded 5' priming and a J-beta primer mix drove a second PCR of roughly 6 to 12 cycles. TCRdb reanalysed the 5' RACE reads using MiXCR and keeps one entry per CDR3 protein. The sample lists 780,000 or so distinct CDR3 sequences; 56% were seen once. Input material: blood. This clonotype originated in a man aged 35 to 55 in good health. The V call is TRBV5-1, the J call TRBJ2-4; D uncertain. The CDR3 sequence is CASSFEEGFDLANIQYF. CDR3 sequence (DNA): TGCGCCAGCAGCTTCGAAGAAGGGTTTGACCTTGCAAACATTCAGTACTTC.